The T cell receptor (beta chain) under discussion was sequenced for a study of spatial heterogeneity in lung cancer. Regarding the study as a whole: Mutation counts in tumors were tracked by counts of expanded intratumoral alpha and beta TCRs.

This clonotype is large (0.1 to 1%) in the sample. The antigen remains undetermined. Time point reported: sample taken at primary tumor resection. Each TCR cDNA molecule bore a unique molecular identifier. Via MiXCR, TCRdb re-called the 5' RACE reads, giving one row per CDR3 protein. The sample lists 250 to 350 distinct CDR3 sequences; about 24% were seen once. The CDR3 is 16 amino acids. The junction had 12 bases not matched to a gene; V was cut back by 7 bases and J by 5 bases. Sample: lung tumor tissue, taken at surgery. V is TRBV12-3 or TRBV12-4 and J is TRBJ2-2; the match to TRBD2 covers 8 bases. The receptor's source is a male donor with early-stage non-small cell lung cancer. The CDR3 loop is CASNLYAGGSTGELFF. The CDR3 region has the DNA TGTGCCAGCAACCTTTACGCGGGGGGTAGTACCGGGGAGCTGTTTTTT.